One sample yielded the 27 T cell receptor beta chains listed below, sequenced in a study of blood T cell repertoires in COVID-19. The table came from immunoSEQ multiplex PCR; TCRdb's copy has only in-frame clones and leaves some out. The table shows a few hundred thousand clones, with roughly 84% occurring only once. The specimen was PBMCs or T cells enriched from blood (not recorded which). These receptors were obtained from a woman between 45 and 65 years old who had been exposed to COVID-19.

V gene TRBV3-1 (or the pseudogene TRBV3-2) combines with J gene TRBJ2-7; 7 positions agree with TRBD2. This CDR3 comprises 15 residues. CDR1 and CDR2 from the germline V gene are LGHDT and YNNKEL (reference sequence). Trimming removed 8 bases from V and 0 bases from J; junction bases left unmatched: 10. The DNA for the CDR3 is TGTGCCAGCCGACGGGGCCTAGCGGACTCCTACGAGCAGTACTTC. As protein: CASRRGLADSYEQYF.

V is TRBV5-5 and J is TRBJ1-2; the D is unclear. The germline CDR1 and CDR2 sequences are SGHKS and YYEKEE (reference sequence). The CDR3 is 17 amino acids. V shed 2 bases and J shed 6 bases, with 23 bases lying between them. CDR3 DNA sequence: TGTGCCAGCAGCTTCACTTATGGTAACCCCGTCACGGATGGCTACACCTTC. Translated, it gives CASSFTYGNPVTDGYTF.

CDR3 DNA: TGCAGCGTTGTCGGGGGGGCAGATACGCAGTATTTT. Translated: CSVVGGADTQYF. The chain carries TRBV29-1 and TRBJ2-3, with 8 bases identical to TRBD2. The CDR3 runs to 12 residues. Trimming removed 4 bases from V and 4 bases from J; junction bases left unmatched: 1. Germline values: CDR1 SQVTM, CDR2 ANQGSEA.

This chain uses TRBV2 with TRBJ2-1, with a tentative D call TRBD1 (5 bases). Per germline, CDR1 SNHLY and CDR2 FYNNEI. There are 15 residues in the CDR3. The ends were cut back, 6 bases at V and 1 base at J, with 13 bases in the middle. CDR3 coding DNA: TGTGCCAGCAGGGAAACAGGAGATTCCTACAATGAGCAGTTCTTC. Amino acid sequence: CASRETGDSYNEQFF.

The chain has TRBV21-1 and TRBJ1-5; no check of the table's D call, TRBD1, against the DNA was made. TRBV21-1 is described as a pseudogene. The CDR3 totals 14 residues. The CDR3 nucleotides read TGTGCCAGCAGGAAGACAGGGGAGATTCAGCCCCAGCATTTT. It encodes CASRKTGEIQPQHF.

The rearrangement joins TRBV7-9 to TRBJ1-1; TRBD1 might be the D (5 bases). V shed 1 base and J shed 7 bases, with 13 bases lying between them. The length of the CDR3 is 14 residues. The germline V gene has CDR1 SEHNR and CDR2 FQNEAQ (reference sequence). The CDR3 reads CASSLVTGSGEAFF. In DNA form, the CDR3 reads TGTGCCAGCAGCTTAGTAACAGGAAGTGGTGAAGCTTTCTTT.

The J gene is TRBJ1-2, the V gene TRBV29-1; D gene unclear. Germline assignment: CDR1 SQVTM and CDR2 ANQGSEA. Trimming took off 0 bases at V and 0 bases at J, with 8 bases between the two ends. The CDR3 spans 14 residues. The CDR3 is CSVEDPGANYGYTF. The CDR3 DNA reads as TGCAGCGTTGAAGACCCGGGAGCTAACTATGGCTACACCTTC.

The chain employs TRBV21-1 and TRBJ1-2. TRBV21-1 is termed a pseudogene. The CDR3 loop spans 14 amino acids. The CDR3 loop is CASSNGRSGYGYTF. CDR3 sequence (DNA): TGTGCCAGCAGCAACGGGAGGTCTGGCTATGGCTACACCTTC.

V usage is TRBV12-3 or TRBV12-4 and J usage is TRBJ2-5; perhaps TRBD2 as D (7 bases). The CDR3 contains 12 residues. The ends were cut back, 5 bases at V and 7 bases at J, with 11 bases in the middle. The CDR3 reads CASSLGGGTQYF. The CDR3, as DNA: TGTGCCAGCAGTCTAGGGGGGGGGACCCAGTACTTC.

The CDR3 reads CASSLEGARAGTQYF. CDR3 sequence (DNA): TGTGCCAGCAGCTTAGAGGGGGCCCGGGCGGGGACCCAGTACTTC. This sequence joins TRBV7-6 and TRBJ2-5; 7 positions agree with TRBD1. Per the germline V gene, CDR1 is SGHVS and CDR2 is FNYEAQ. Trimming at V came to 1 base and at J to 7 bases, leaving 9 bases not matched to a gene. The CDR3 has 15 residues.

V usage is TRBV11-2 and J usage is TRBJ1-1; D not certain. CDR3 size: 11 residues. V was cut by 5 bases and J by 7 bases, with 8 bases left in between. Germline V gene data show CDR1 as SGHAT and CDR2 as FQNNGV. The CDR3 protein is CASSEGGEAFF. The CDR3 DNA is TGTGCCAGCAGCGAGGGCGGTGAAGCTTTCTTT.

The chain uses TRBV18 and TRBJ1-3; the D is unclear. CDR3 length: 13 residues. V lost 6 bases to trimming and J lost 3 bases, with 9 bases between them. CDR1 and CDR2 (germline): KGHSH, LQKENI. For the CDR3, the DNA is TGTGCCAGCTCTACGTCGGTTGGAAACACCATATATTTT. It codes for CASSTSVGNTIYF. Full variable domain (missing parts from reference TRBV18 and TRBJ1-3): NAGVMQNPRHLVRRRGQEARLRCSPMKGHSHVYWYRQLPEEGLKFMVYLQKENIIDESGMPKERFSAEFPKEGPSILRIQQVVRGDSAAYFCASSTSVGNTIYFGEGSWLTVV.

The chain employs TRBV10-3 and TRBJ1-4; 9 bases are shared with TRBD1. The CDR3 is 14 residues long. CDR1 and CDR2 from the germline V gene are ENHRY and SYGVKD. The ends lost 6 bases at V and 5 bases at J; junction bases unmatched: 4. In DNA form, the CDR3 reads TGTGCCATCAGGGGACAGGGCCCGAATGAAAAACTGTTTTTT. It encodes CAIRGQGPNEKLFF.

V is TRBV4-1 and J is TRBJ2-3, with TRBD2 matching over 9 bases. Germline assignment: CDR1 MGHRA and CDR2 YSYEKL. V shed 0 bases, J shed 2 bases, and the junction held 6 bases outside the gene matches. The CDR3 runs 17 residues. CDR3 coding DNA: TGCGCCAGCAGCCAAGATGGGATAGCGGGGGCCACAGATACGCAGTATTTT. This sequence encodes CASSQDGIAGATDTQYF.

The CDR3 DNA is TGTGCCAGCAGATACAGTTTTAACACTGAAGCTTTCTTT. It translates to CASRYSFNTEAFF. The gene calls are TRBV27 and TRBJ1-1, with unresolved D. The CDR3 covers 13 residues. Trimming took off 6 bases at V and 2 bases at J, with 10 bases between the two ends. Germline V gene sequence: CDR1 MNHEY, CDR2 SMNVEV (reference sequence).

The chain is built from TRBV5-4 and TRBJ1-2; D is unclear. The CDR3 is made up of 15 amino acids. From germline, CDR1 is SGHNT and CDR2 YYREEE (reference sequence). V dropped 1 base and J dropped 6 bases, with 16 bases sitting between them. The CDR3 coding sequence is TGTGCCAGCAGCTTGTACGGCTGGACTTTAGATGGCTACACCTTC. Translating gives CASSLYGWTLDGYTF.

The CDR3 loop reads CASSSQQGETTEAFF. CDR3 nucleotide sequence: TGCGCCAGCAGCTCCCAACAGGGGGAAACAACTGAAGCTTTCTTT. The J gene is TRBJ1-1, the V gene TRBV5-1; 8 bases are a match to TRBD1. V lost 3 bases to trimming and J lost 5 bases; unmatched junction nucleotides: 9. Per germline, CDR1 SGHRS and CDR2 YFSETQ. This CDR3 region has 15 residues.

Comment on this clone: Within the sample, other DNA sequences also encode this same CDR3. This rearrangement joins TRBV10-3 to TRBJ1-5; 7 positions match TRBD1. V was pared by 6 bases and J by 1 base, with 3 bases of the junction left unmatched. Germline assignment: CDR1 ENHRY and CDR2 SYGVKD. This CDR3 region has 14 residues. DNA of the CDR3: TGTGCCATCAGGGGGGACAGCAGCAATCAGCCCCAGCATTTT. Residues: CAIRGDSSNQPQHF.

DNA for the CDR3: TGTGCCAGCAGTTACCCTTTAACTAGGAAATACGAGCAGTACTTC. Translated: CASSYPLTRKYEQYF. The chain joins TRBV6-2 or TRBV6-3 to TRBJ2-7; TRBD2 might be the D (5 bases). Trimming left V 2 bases short and J 4 bases short, with 15 bases between. From germline, CDR1 is MNHEY and CDR2 SVGEGT. CDR3 length: 15 residues.

V is TRBV7-2 and J is TRBJ1-1; D gene unclear. The CDR3 extends over 14 amino acids. V dropped 2 bases and J dropped 1 base, with 8 bases sitting between them. The germline V gene encodes CDR1 SGHTA and CDR2 FQGNSA. The CDR3 is CASSLTHPNTEAFF. The CDR3 region has the DNA TGTGCCAGCAGCTTAACACACCCGAACACTGAAGCTTTCTTT.

The V gene is TRBV9, the J gene TRBJ1-3; 11 nucleotides align to TRBD1. The CDR3 is 15 amino acids. The V and J ends lost 3 bases and 6 bases, in that order; junction bases with no gene match: 5. CDR1 SGDLS and CDR2 YYNGEE come from the germline V gene. The CDR3 protein is CASSAGQGVENTIYF. CDR3 DNA: TGTGCCAGCAGCGCGGGACAGGGGGTAGAAAACACCATATATTTT.

The chain joins TRBV14 to TRBJ1-2; a possible D gene is TRBD1 (6 bases). Germline V lookup: CDR1 SGHDN, CDR2 FVKESK. The V and J ends lost 0 bases and 4 bases respectively, with 21 bases between them. The CDR3 covers 18 residues. CDR3 coding DNA: TGTGCCAGCAGCCAAGATTTAGAGCCGACAGGCGTCCGCTATGGCTACACCTTC. It yields the protein CASSQDLEPTGVRYGYTF.

The V gene is TRBV30, the J gene TRBJ2-7; 9 nucleotides line up with TRBD2. V gave up 3 bases and J gave up 7 bases; unmatched junction bases: 13. This CDR3 is built from 15 residues. In germline, CDR1 is GTSNPN, CDR2 SVGIG (reference sequence). The CDR3 region has the DNA TGTGCCTGGAGCCCCCCGGTGGCGGGGGGGCCTGAGCAGTACTTC. Translating gives CAWSPPVAGGPEQYF. Together with reference TRBV30 and TRBJ2-7, the CDR3 gives the full variable domain: SQTIHQWPATLVQPVGSPLSLECTVEGTSNPNLYWYRQAAGRGLQLLFYSVGIGQISSEVPQNLSASRPQDRQFILSSKKLLLSDSGFYLCAWSPPVAGGPEQYFGPGTRLTVT.

This sequence joins TRBV7-9 and TRBJ1-2; D is ambiguous. Germline-derived CDR1 and CDR2 are SEHNR and FQNEAQ (reference sequence). CDR3 size: 12 residues. The ends were cut back, 5 bases at V and 2 bases at J, with 6 bases in the middle. CDR3 sequence: CASSQLNYGYTF. CDR3 coding DNA: TGTGCCAGCAGCCAATTGAACTATGGCTACACCTTC.

The rearrangement joins TRBV25-1 to TRBJ1-6, with D maybe TRBD1 (5 bases). Trimming took off 5 bases at V and 4 bases at J, with 12 bases between the two ends. CDR1 and CDR2 from the germline V gene are MGHDK and SYGVNS. The CDR3 sequence is 15 residues long. The CDR3 is CASSPTGGYNSPLHF. The CDR3 DNA reads TGTGCCAGCAGTCCCACGGGGGGTTATAATTCACCCCTCCACTTT.

The CDR3 reads CAYKNTGGSNSPLHF. The CDR3 coding sequence is TGTGCTTACAAGAACACCGGGGGGAGTAATTCACCCCTCCACTTT. This sequence joins TRBV6-5 and TRBJ1-6, with a weak D call TRBD1 (5 bases). Germline V gene lookup returns CDR1 MNHEY and CDR2 SVGAGI. The CDR3 is 15 amino acids.

V usage is TRBV29-1 and J usage is TRBJ1-4, with D tentatively TRBD1 (6 bases). Germline V lookup: CDR1 SQVTM, CDR2 ANQGSEA. The CDR3 spans 13 residues. Trimming left V 7 bases short and J 6 bases short, with 15 bases between. In DNA, the CDR3 is TGCAGCGCGAAAAACAGGGTTGATGAAAAACTGTTTTTT. Translated, it gives CSAKNRVDEKLFF.